The entry below gives a single TCR beta chain sequence along with its context. This clone's antigen is unknown. Base quality data are lacking; no much larger clone is found one base away. V is reduced by 3 bases and J by 3 bases, leaving a spacing of 5 bases between them. Including the terminal cysteine and phenylalanine, the CDR3 comprises 12 residues. Only the CDR3 portion is preserved as DNA: 36 bases, with reading frame beginning at the first base. The data were taken from a study of T-cell memory formation after mild COVID-19 (dated by TCRdb to about 2021). Regarding the complete study: TCR sequence clusters from the two donors were found to be largely donor specific. In a couple of donors, T-cell clones that expanded and contracted after mild COVID-19 were followed by sequencing TCRalpha and TCRbeta repertoires longitudinally. The cohort comprised two young, previously healthy adult volunteers, one female and one male. The paper as a whole reports these results and caveats: The detection of some responding clones in pre-infection memory suggests that pre-existing cross-reactive memory T cells joined the SARS-CoV-2 response. Contracting CD4+ clones were found mainly in CM and EM memory subsets, while CD8+ clones were enriched in EMRA. The study included only a couple of mild cases, and larger cohorts that include severe cases with pre-infection samples were judged to be necessary. Clones that contracted from day 15 to 85 showed balanced CD4/CD8 phenotypes, whereas a second wave of clones that expanded from day 15 to 37 leaned towards CD4+. SARS-CoV-2 specificity of the second-wave clones peaking on day 37 was not confirmed.

These reads were obtained on an Illumina NovaSeq 6000. TCRalpha and TCRbeta cDNA libraries were built by 5'RACE with constant-segment primers, adding sample barcodes and unique molecular identifiers. Trizol reagent was used to extract RNA from every sample. Library amplification was performed in two PCR steps, and a second sample barcode and Illumina TruSeq adapters were introduced in the second step. Sequencing of the libraries was done on an Illumina NovaSeq, producing 2 x 150 bp paired-end reads. Regarding the original processing steps: The reads were demultiplexed and collapsed into UMI-guided consensus sequences using migec v1.2.7. With mixcr v2.1.11, UMI consensuses were aligned to TRA and TRB V and J templates and assembled into clonotypes. A clonotype was counted as expanded or contracted only if both edgeR and NoisET called the change significant, with noise models trained on biological replicates. For edgeR calls, the thresholds were a false discovery rate-adjusted p below 0.01 and a log2 fold-change of 1. As an exploratory analysis of dynamics, max-normalized trajectories of the 1000 most abundant clonotypes were examined by PCA with hierarchical clustering. Separately sequenced CD4+ and CD8+ repertoires were used to assign the CD4 or CD8 phenotype of responding clones. TCRdb reworked the public reads: Q25 trimming with fastp, MiXCR clone assembly, productive beta chains retained. CDR3 protein sequences are deduplicated, and each keeps its most common genes and DNA. Clone size and V and J calls follow TCRdb, not the original study. Across this sample there are about 290,000 distinct CDR3 sequences, with roughly 15% seen only once. The ten largest clonotypes hold roughly 23% of the sample.

Ficoll-Paque density gradient centrifugation was used to isolate PBMCs. The chain joins TRBV12-3 or TRBV12-4 to TRBJ2-5; the D gene remains uncertain. Source material: PBMCs or a T cell subset sorted from them (not recorded which). The source of this sequence is a man younger than 30 who had mild COVID-19 (a few samples of this study predate the infection). The sample titles of this study are shuffled in the database, so cell type and time point are left out; the donor was told from shared clones. In nucleotide form, the sequence is TGTGCCAGCAGTTTTGAAGAAGAGACCCAGTACTTC. Translation gives CASSFEEETQYF.